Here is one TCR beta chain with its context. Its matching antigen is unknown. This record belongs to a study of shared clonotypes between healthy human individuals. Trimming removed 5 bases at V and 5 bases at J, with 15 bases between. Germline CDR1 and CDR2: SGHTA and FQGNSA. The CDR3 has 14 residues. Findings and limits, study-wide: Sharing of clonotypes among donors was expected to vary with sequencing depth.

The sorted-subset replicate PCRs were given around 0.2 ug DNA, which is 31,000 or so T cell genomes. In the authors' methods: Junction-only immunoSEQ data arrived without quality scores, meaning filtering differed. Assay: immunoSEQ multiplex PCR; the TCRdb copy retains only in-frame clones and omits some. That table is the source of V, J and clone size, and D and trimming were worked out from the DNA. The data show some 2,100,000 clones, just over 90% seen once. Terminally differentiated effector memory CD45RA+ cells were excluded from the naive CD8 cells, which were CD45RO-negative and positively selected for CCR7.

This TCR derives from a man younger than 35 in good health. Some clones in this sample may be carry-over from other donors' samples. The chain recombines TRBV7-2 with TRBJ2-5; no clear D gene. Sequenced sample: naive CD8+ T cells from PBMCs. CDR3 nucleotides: TGTGCCAGCAGCCCCAGCCTCGGATTGGAGACCCAGTACTTC. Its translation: CASSPSLGLETQYF.